This is a list of T cell receptor beta chains from one sample in a study of CD8+ T cells in alopecia areata. Here immunoSEQ multiplex PCR was the method, and the copy in TCRdb shows in-frame clones only, minus some. The repertoire consists of about 200,000 clones, with about three fifths occurring once and the leading ten covering 0.4% to 0.55%. Source: CD4+ T cells sorted from blood, taken at week 0. Source of these receptors: a human donor with alopecia areata. The CDR3 runs from the conserved cysteine through the conserved F or W. A D gene is named only where the DNA matches it firmly. Rows give clone size only sometimes, using once, few, many, or a class for an expanded clone.

>TRBJ2-7|17|.|TRBV5-1|.
CASSTGPTGTQNYEQYF
TGCGCCAGCAGCACCGGGCCAACGGGCACCCAAAACTACGAGCAGTACTTC
>TRBJ2-6|15|.|TRBV7-9|.
CASSFYNSGANVLTF
TGTGCCAGCAGCTTTTACAATTCTGGGGCCAACGTCCTGACTTTC
>TRBJ2-3|13|.|TRBV29-1|.
CSVEGGYTDTQYF
TGCAGCGTTGAGGGCGGTTACACAGATACGCAGTATTTT
>TRBJ1-2|14|few|TRBV12-5|.
CASGPAGRDYGYTF
TGTGCTAGTGGTCCCGCAGGGCGGGACTATGGCTACACCTTC
>TRBJ2-7|15|.|TRBV5-1|.
CASSSEPTRNYEQYF
TGCGCCAGCAGCTCCGAGCCCACAAGGAACTACGAGCAGTACTTC
>TRBJ1-2|13|few|TRBV6-5|.
CASSYSRGDGYTF
TGTGCCAGCAGTTACTCGAGGGGAGATGGCTACACCTTC
>TRBJ1-1|13|few|TRBV5-1|.
CASSSGQNTEAFF
TGCGCCAGCAGCTCGGGACAGAACACTGAAGCTTTCTTT
>TRBJ1-1|14|.|TRBV9|.
CASSTYRAGTEAFF
TGTGCCAGCAGCACCTACAGGGCCGGCACTGAAGCTTTCTTT
>TRBJ1-2|16|.|TRBV7-9|TRBD1
CASSQGAGFYNYGYTF
TGTGCCAGCAGCCAGGGGGCAGGGTTCTATAACTATGGCTACACCTTC
>TRBJ2-6|16|few|TRBV29-1|.
CSVLRDRGSGANVLTF
TGCAGCGTCCTAAGAGACCGCGGCTCTGGGGCCAACGTCCTGACTTTC
>TRBJ1-1|12|.|TRBV29-1|.
CSALGLYTEAFF
TGCAGCGCCTTGGGACTGTACACTGAAGCTTTCTTT
>TRBJ2-7|15|few|TRBV9|TRBD1
CASSATGSHIYEQYF
TGTGCCAGCAGCGCGACAGGGAGCCATATCTACGAGCAGTACTTC
>TRBJ2-1|16|.|TRBV15|TRBD2
CATSRERGGSYNEQFF
TGTGCCACCAGCAGAGAGCGGGGGGGCTCCTACAATGAGCAGTTCTTC
>TRBJ1-6|16|few|TRBV7-2|TRBD1
CASSLIPGQGNSPLHF
TGTGCCAGCAGCTTGATCCCGGGACAGGGGAATTCACCCCTCCACTTT
>TRBJ2-6|17|many|TRBV30|.
CAWSVVPQANGANVLTF
TGTGCCTGGAGTGTAGTTCCACAGGCAAATGGGGCCAACGTCCTGACTTTC
>TRBJ1-5|19|.|TRBV30|.
CAWSVQRWRGSRGNQPQHF
TGTGCCTGGAGTGTACAAAGGTGGAGGGGATCACGCGGCAATCAGCCCCAGCATTTT
>TRBJ1-2|16|.|TRBV7-9|TRBD1
CASSAVRGTGGYGYTF
TGTGCCAGCAGCGCGGTCCGCGGGACAGGGGGCTATGGCTACACCTTC
>TRBJ1-1|13|.|TRBV29-1|.
CSVTRDPNTEAFF
TGCAGCGTTACGCGGGATCCGAACACTGAAGCTTTCTTT
>TRBJ2-3|11|few|TRBV13|.
CASSRTDTQYF
TGTGCCAGCAGCCGCACAGATACGCAGTATTTT
>TRBJ2-7|15|.|TRBV5-1|.
CASSSGHRGLYEQYF
TGCGCCAGCTCCTCGGGGCATCGAGGTCTCTACGAGCAGTACTTC
>TRBJ1-4|18|few|TRBV7-9|.
CASSLNGAADATNEKLFF
TGTGCCAGCAGCTTAAATGGGGCGGCGGACGCAACTAATGAAAAACTGTTTTTT
>TRBJ2-7|14|.|TRBV2|.
CASDMAMESYEQYF
TGTGCCAGCGATATGGCAATGGAATCCTACGAGCAGTACTTC
>TRBJ1-1|15|.|TRBV27|.
CASSFRQEANTEAFF
TGTGCCAGCAGTTTCAGACAGGAGGCAAACACTGAAGCTTTCTTT
>TRBJ1-6|13|few|TRBV30|.
CAWSPQTDSPLHF
TGTGCCTGGAGCCCCCAGACAGATTCACCCCTCCACTTT
>TRBJ1-2|13|.|TRBV9|.
CASSPGLFGGYTF
TGTGCCAGCAGCCCCGGTTTATTCGGTGGCTACACCTTC
>TRBJ2-7|17|.|TRBV5-1|.
CASSTPSEKGKTYEQYF
TGCGCCAGCAGCACCCCTTCGGAAAAGGGAAAGACCTACGAGCAGTACTTC
>TRBJ2-3|16|.|TRBV10-3|TRBD1
CAISVLQGARTDTQYF
TGTGCCATCAGTGTATTACAGGGGGCCCGCACAGATACGCAGTATTTT
>TRBJ2-7|12|.|TRBV7-8|TRBD2
CASSAGRGEQYF
TGTGCCAGCAGCGCGGGGAGGGGCGAGCAGTACTTC
>TRBJ1-2|13|few|TRBV18|.
CASSVTVRGGYTF
TGTGCCAGCTCGGTTACGGTCAGGGGCGGCTACACCTTC
>TRBJ2-4|18|.|TRBV5-5|TRBD1
CASSPRTGGINGKNIQYF
TGTGCCAGCAGCCCTAGGACAGGGGGCATTAATGGCAAAAACATTCAGTACTTC
>TRBJ2-1|11|.|TRBV5-1|TRBD2
CASSNGLVSFF
TGCGCCAGCAGCAATGGACTAGTTTCGTTCTTC
>TRBJ2-3|15|few|TRBV7-9|.
CASSPRVGAGDTQYF
TGTGCCAGCAGCCCTAGGGTGGGGGCTGGAGATACGCAGTATTTT
>TRBJ2-7|13|.|TRBV11-2|.
CASSPPNSYEQYF
TGTGCCAGCAGCCCACCCAACTCCTACGAGCAGTACTTC
>TRBJ1-1|13|.|TRBV30|.
CASPPGVNTEAFF
TGTGCCAGCCCCCCAGGGGTGAACACTGAAGCTTTCTTT
>TRBJ2-5|13|.|TRBV18|.
CASSPSRGETQYF
TGTGCCAGCTCACCGTCCCGAGGGGAGACCCAGTACTTC
>TRBJ1-2|11|once|TRBV6-5|.
CASNGDYGYTF
TGTGCCAGCAACGGGGACTATGGCTACACCTTC
>TRBJ2-7|14|.|TRBV7-8|.
CASSLQGKSYEQYF
TGTGCCAGCAGCCTTCAAGGGAAGTCCTACGAGCAGTACTTC
>TRBJ2-3|18|.|TRBV9|.
CASSVAPAKGFIPDTQYF
TGTGCCAGCAGCGTAGCCCCGGCCAAGGGCTTTATTCCAGATACGCAGTATTTT
>TRBJ2-1|16|.|TRBV19|TRBD2
CASSTQGLADYNEQFF
TGTGCCAGTAGTACCCAAGGACTAGCGGATTACAATGAGCAGTTCTTC
>TRBJ1-6|14|few|TRBV7-8|.
CASSPQGTLSPLHF
TGTGCCAGCAGCCCACAGGGAACCCTTTCACCCCTCCACTTT
>TRBJ2-1|12|.|TRBV6-6|.
CASSNGYNEQFF
TGTGCCAGCAGTAACGGGTACAATGAGCAGTTCTTC
>TRBJ1-2|14|.|TRBV5-1|TRBD1
CASGQQGANYGYTF
TGCGCCAGCGGCCAACAGGGGGCCAACTATGGCTACACCTTC
>TRBJ2-2|15|.|TRBV7-9|TRBD2
CASSRGTKNTGELFF
TGTGCCAGCAGCCGGGGGACTAAGAACACCGGGGAGCTGTTTTTT
>TRBJ2-7|13|.|TRBV13|.
CASSLDRRSEQYF
TGTGCCAGCAGCTTAGATAGGCGGTCGGAGCAGTACTTC
>TRBJ2-7|15|.|TRBV7-9|TRBD1
CASSLTGTGGYEQYF
TGTGCCAGCAGCCTAACAGGGACAGGGGGCTACGAGCAGTACTTC
>TRBJ1-1|16|few|TRBV2|.
CASSERSGNMNTEAFF
TGTGCCAGCAGTGAAAGGTCAGGGAACATGAACACTGAAGCTTTCTTT
>TRBJ1-4|10|.|TRBV29-1|.
CSVGEEKLFF
TGCAGCGTTGGTGAGGAAAAACTGTTTTTT
>TRBJ1-2|12|few|TRBV29-1|.
CSVEVDLSPHTF
TGCAGCGTTGAAGTGGACCTATCCCCTCACACCTTC
>TRBJ2-1|16|.|TRBV27|TRBD2
CASSSASGRAYNEQFF
TGTGCCAGCAGTTCCGCTAGCGGGAGGGCCTACAATGAGCAGTTCTTC
>TRBJ2-7|16|few|TRBV15|.
CATSYVMGMGRDEQYF
TGTGCCACCAGCTATGTCATGGGGATGGGTCGGGACGAGCAGTACTTC
>TRBJ2-1|14|few|TRBV29-1|.
CSVEDSRQNNEQFF
TGCAGCGTTGAAGATAGCCGACAGAACAATGAGCAGTTCTTC
>TRBJ2-1|15|.|TRBV5-1|.
CASSLARRPNDEQLF
TGCGCCAGCAGCTTGGCCAGGAGGCCTAATGATGAGCAGCTCTTC
>TRBJ1-1|16|.|TRBV6-5|.
CASSYSTGAKNTEAFF
TGTGCCAGCAGCTACTCGACAGGAGCAAAAAACACTGAAGCTTTCTTT
>TRBJ1-2|16|.|TRBV6-1|TRBD1
CASSEAAGGFGYGYTF
TGTGCCAGCAGTGAGGCGGCAGGGGGCTTCGGGTATGGCTACACCTTC
>TRBJ2-1|12|.|TRBV7-9|.
CASSVQDAGRFF
TGTGCCAGCAGCGTACAGGACGCCGGGCGGTTCTTC